The T cell receptor beta chain under discussion was sequenced for a study of early T cells in non-severe SARS-CoV-2 infection. Study findings and constraints: Matches to VDJdb favored anti-spike CD8 responses and missed private and CD4 specificities.

As part of library construction, unique molecular identifiers were attached to individual cDNA molecules. From the 5' RACE reads, TCRdb called clonotypes with MiXCR, one entry per CDR3 protein. The sample contains tens of thousands of distinct CDR3 sequences, roughly 11% of which appear only once. A note on this clonotype: What it binds is unknown.

This sequence was found in an adult who was a healthcare worker with PCR-confirmed SARS-CoV-2 infection or an uninfected control (not recorded which). The sequences come from whole blood, collected at baseline.

The CDR3 DNA reads TGTGCCAGCGGGATTGGGGCCGAGCAGTACTTC. Translating it yields CASGIGAEQYF. V and J are TRBV3-1 and TRBJ2-7, with TRBD1 as a possible D gene (5 bases). The germline V gene has CDR1 LGHDT and CDR2 YNNKEL (reference sequence). Trimming removed 8 bases at V and 6 bases at J, with 11 bases between. This CDR3 spans 11 amino acids.